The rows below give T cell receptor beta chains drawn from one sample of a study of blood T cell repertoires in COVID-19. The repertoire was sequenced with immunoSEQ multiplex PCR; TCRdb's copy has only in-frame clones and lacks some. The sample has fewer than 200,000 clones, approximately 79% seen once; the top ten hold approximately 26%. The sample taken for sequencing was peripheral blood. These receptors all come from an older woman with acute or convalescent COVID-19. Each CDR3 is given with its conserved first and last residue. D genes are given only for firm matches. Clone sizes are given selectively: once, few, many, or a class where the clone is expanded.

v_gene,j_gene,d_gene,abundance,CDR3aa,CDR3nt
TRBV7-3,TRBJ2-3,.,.,CASSFGTDTQYF,TGTGCCAGCAGCTTCGGGACAGATACGCAGTATTTT
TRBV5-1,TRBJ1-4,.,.,CALVEKLFF,TGCGCCCTTGTGGAGAAACTGTTTTTT
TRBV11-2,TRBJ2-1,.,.,CASSLDPGGPKNEQFF,TGTGCCAGCAGCTTAGATCCCGGAGGGCCTAAGAATGAGCAGTTCTTC
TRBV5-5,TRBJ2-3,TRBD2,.,CASSLGRATDTQYF,TGTGCCAGCAGCTTAGGGAGGGCCACAGATACGCAGTATTTT
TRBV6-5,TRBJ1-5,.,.,CASSYGQPNLNQPQHF,TGTGCCAGCAGTTACGGACAGCCTAATCTTAATCAGCCCCAGCATTTT
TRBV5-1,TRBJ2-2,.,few,CASSLDGEPTGELFF,TGCGCCAGCAGCTTGGATGGGGAGCCGACCGGGGAGCTGTTTTTT
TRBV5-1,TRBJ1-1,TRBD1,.,CASSWPGQLNTEAFF,TGCGCCAGCAGCTGGCCGGGACAGTTGAACACTGAAGCTTTCTTT
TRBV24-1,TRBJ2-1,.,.,CATSDPSATSYNEQFF,TGTGCCACCAGTGATCCGTCAGCGACCTCCTACAATGAGCAGTTCTTC
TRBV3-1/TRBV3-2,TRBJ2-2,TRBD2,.,CASSLSGRGGGELFF,TGTGCCAGCAGCCTGAGCGGGAGAGGCGGCGGGGAGCTGTTTTTT
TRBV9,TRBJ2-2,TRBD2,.,CASSPLSGTNTGELFF,TGTGCCAGCAGCCCCCTTAGCGGGACTAACACCGGGGAGCTGTTTTTT
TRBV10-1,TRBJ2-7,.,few,CASGRVQGEQYF,TGCGCCAGCGGCCGGGTCCAGGGCGAGCAGTACTTC
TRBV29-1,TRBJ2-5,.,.,CSALAWETQYF,TGCAGCGCCCTAGCCTGGGAGACCCAGTACTTC
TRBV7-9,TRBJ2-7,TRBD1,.,CASSLGTASYEQYF,TGTGCCAGCAGCTTGGGGACAGCTAGCTACGAGCAGTACTTC
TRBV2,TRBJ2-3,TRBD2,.,CASSVASGRNTDTQYF,TGTGCCAGCAGTGTAGCTAGCGGGAGGAACACAGATACGCAGTATTTT